Included here is one T cell receptor beta chain sequence, with context. Assay used: immunoSEQ multiplex PCR; TCRdb lists only in-frame clones, some missing. The sample shows 150,000 to 200,000 clones, 85% of them seen only once. These data originate in a study of cytomegalovirus exposure and HLA in healthy donors. Across the whole study: The platform used for the 120 validation repertoires matched that of the 666 first-cohort repertoires, a later analysis reported.

Germline V lookup: CDR1 SGHDT, CDR2 YYEEEE. Trimming cost V 0 bases and J 7 bases; bases outside gene matches: 7. The CDR3 has 16 amino acids. The sequencing sample was made of PBMCs. The V call is TRBV5-6, the J call TRBJ2-2, with TRBD1 matching over 9 bases. The sequence derives from a man younger than 30 in good health and CMV-seropositive. The CDR3 coding sequence is TGTGCCAGCAGCTTGGAGGGACAGGGTATCATCGGGGAGCTGTTTTTT. Translated: CASSLEGQGIIGELFF.